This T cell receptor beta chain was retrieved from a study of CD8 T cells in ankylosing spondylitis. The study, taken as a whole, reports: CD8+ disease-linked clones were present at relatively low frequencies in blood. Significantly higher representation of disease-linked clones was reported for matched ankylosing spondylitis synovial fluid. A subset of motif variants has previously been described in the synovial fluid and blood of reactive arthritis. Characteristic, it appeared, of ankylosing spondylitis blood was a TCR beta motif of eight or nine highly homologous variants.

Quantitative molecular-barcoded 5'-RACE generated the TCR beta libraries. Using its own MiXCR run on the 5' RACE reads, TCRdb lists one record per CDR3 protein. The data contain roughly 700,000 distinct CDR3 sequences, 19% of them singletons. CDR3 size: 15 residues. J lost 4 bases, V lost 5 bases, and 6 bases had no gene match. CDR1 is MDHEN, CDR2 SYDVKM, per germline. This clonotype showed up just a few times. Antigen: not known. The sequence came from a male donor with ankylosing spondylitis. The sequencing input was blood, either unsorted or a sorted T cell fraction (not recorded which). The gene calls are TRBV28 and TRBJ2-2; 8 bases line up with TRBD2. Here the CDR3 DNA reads TGTGCCAGCAGTCCCCCCGGGACTAGCACCGGGGAGCTGTTTTTT. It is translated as CASSPPGTSTGELFF.